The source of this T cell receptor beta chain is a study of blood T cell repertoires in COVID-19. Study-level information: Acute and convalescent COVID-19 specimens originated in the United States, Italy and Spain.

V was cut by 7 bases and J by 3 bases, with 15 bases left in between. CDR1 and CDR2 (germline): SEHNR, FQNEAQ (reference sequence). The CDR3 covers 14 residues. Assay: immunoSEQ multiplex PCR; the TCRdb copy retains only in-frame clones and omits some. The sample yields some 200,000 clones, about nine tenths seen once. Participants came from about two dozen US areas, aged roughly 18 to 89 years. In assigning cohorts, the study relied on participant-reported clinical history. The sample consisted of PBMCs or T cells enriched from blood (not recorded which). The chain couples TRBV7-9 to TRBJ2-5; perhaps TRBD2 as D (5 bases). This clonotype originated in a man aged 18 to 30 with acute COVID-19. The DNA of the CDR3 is TGTGCCAGCACCCGGGGATGGGCAGAAGAGACCCAGTACTTC. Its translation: CASTRGWAEETQYF. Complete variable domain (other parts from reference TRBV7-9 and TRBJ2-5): DTGVSQNPRHKITKRGQNVTFRCDPISEHNRLYWYRQTLGQGPEFLTYFQNEAQLEKSRLLSDRFSAERPKGSFSTLEIQRTEQGDSAMYLCASTRGWAEETQYFGPGTRLLVL.